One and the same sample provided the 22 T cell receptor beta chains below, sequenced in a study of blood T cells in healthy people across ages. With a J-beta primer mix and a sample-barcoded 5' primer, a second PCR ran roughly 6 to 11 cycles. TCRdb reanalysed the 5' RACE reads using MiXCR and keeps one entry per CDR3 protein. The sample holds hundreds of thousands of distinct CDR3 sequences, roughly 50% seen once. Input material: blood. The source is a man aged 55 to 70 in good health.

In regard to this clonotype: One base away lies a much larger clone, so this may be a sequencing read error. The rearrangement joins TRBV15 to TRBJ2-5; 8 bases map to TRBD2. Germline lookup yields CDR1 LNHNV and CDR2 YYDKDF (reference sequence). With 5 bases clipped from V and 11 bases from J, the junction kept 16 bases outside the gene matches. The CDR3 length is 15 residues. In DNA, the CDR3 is TGTGCCACCAGCTTGGCGGGGGGCTGGTACAATGAGCAGTACTTC. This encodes CATSLAGGWYNEQYF.

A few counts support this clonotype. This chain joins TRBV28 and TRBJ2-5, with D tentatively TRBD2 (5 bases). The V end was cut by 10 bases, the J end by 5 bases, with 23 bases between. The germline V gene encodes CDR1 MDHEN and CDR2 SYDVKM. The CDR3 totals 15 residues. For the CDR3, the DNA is TGTGCCACCACCCTCGCCCGGGAAGTGTCGGAGACCCAGTACTTC. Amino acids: CATTLAREVSETQYF.

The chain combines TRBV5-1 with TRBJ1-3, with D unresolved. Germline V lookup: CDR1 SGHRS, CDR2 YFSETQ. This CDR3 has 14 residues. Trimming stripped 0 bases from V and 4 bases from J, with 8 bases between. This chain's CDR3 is CASSLDSLGNTIYF. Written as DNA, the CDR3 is TGCGCCAGCAGCTTGGACAGCCTCGGAAACACCATATATTTT. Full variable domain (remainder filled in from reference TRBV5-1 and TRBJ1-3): KAGVTQTPRYLIKTRGQQVTLSCSPISGHRSVSWYQQTPGQGLQFLFEYFSETQRNKGNFPGRFSGRQFSNSRSEMNVSTLELGDSALYLCASSLDSLGNTIYFGEGSWLTVV.

As DNA, the CDR3 is TGTGCCGGCAACTCCGGGACAGATCATGGCTACACCTTC. It specifies CAGNSGTDHGYTF. The V and J genes are TRBV10-3 and TRBJ1-2; 7 bases agree with TRBD1. The CDR3 runs to 13 residues. V shed 11 bases, J shed 6 bases, and the junction held 12 bases outside the gene matches. Germline CDR1 is ENHRY and CDR2 is SYGVKD.

The chain's CDR3 is CASSSHWPRTYEQYF. The DNA for the CDR3 is TGTGCCAGCAGCTCACACTGGCCTAGAACGTACGAGCAGTACTTC. This rearrangement joins TRBV21-1 to TRBJ2-4. The DNA end is more similar to TRBJ2-7, so the J call may be wrong. TRBV21-1 has pseudogene status. The CDR3 has 15 amino acids.

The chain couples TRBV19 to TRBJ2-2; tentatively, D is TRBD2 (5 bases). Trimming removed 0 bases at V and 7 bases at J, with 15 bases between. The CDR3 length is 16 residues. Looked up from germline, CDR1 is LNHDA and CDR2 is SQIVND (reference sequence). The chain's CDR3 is CASSIEGSLSGGELFF. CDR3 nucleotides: TGTGCCAGTAGTATAGAGGGATCGCTGAGCGGCGGGGAGCTGTTTTTT.

CDR3 sequence: CASGAGGSSYNEQFF. The CDR3 nucleotides are TGTGCCAGCGGAGCGGGGGGTAGCTCCTACAATGAGCAGTTCTTC. The chain recombines TRBV6-6 with TRBJ2-1; 9 bases fit TRBD2. The germline V gene has CDR1 MNHNY and CDR2 SVGAGI (reference sequence). The V gene end was trimmed by 8 bases and the J gene end by 0 bases; junction bases not matched to a gene: 5. The CDR3 extends over 15 amino acids.

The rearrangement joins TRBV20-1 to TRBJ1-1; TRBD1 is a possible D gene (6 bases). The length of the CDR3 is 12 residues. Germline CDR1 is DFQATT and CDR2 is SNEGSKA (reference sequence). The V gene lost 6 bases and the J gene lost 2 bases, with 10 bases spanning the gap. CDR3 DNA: TGCAGTGCAAACAGGGTCAACACTGAAGCTTTCTTT. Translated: CSANRVNTEAFF.

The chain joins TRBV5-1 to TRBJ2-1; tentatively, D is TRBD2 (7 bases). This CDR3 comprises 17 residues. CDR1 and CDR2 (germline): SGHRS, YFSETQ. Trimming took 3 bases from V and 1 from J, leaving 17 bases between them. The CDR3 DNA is TGCGCCAGCAGCTCCCTCGAGGGGGGGGGATCCTACAATGAGCAGTTCTTC. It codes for CASSSLEGGGSYNEQFF. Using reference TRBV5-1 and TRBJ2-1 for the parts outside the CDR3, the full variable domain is KAGVTQTPRYLIKTRGQQVTLSCSPISGHRSVSWYQQTPGQGLQFLFEYFSETQRNKGNFPGRFSGRQFSNSRSEMNVSTLELGDSALYLCASSSLEGGGSYNEQFFGPGTRLTVL.

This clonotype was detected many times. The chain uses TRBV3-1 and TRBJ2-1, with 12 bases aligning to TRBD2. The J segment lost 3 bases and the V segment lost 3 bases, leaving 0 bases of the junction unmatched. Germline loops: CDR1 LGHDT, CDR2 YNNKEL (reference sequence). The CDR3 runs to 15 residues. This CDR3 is CASSQTSGGYNEQFF. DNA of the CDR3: TGTGCCAGCAGCCAGACTAGCGGGGGCTACAATGAGCAGTTCTTC.

In nucleotides, the CDR3 is TGTGCCAGCAGAATTAGTTCAGATACGCAGTATTTT. The encoded protein is CASRISSDTQYF. The chain joins TRBV12-3 or TRBV12-4 to TRBJ2-3; no clear D. Trimming cost V 6 bases and J 4 bases, with 8 bases left between them. The CDR3 totals 12 residues.

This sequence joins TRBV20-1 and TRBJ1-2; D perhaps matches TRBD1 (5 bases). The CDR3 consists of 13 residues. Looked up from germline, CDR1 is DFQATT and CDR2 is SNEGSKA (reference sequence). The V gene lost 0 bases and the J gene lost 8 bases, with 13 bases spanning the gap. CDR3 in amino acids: CSARDFRVEGYTF. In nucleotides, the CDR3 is TGCAGTGCTAGAGATTTCAGGGTGGAAGGCTACACCTTC.

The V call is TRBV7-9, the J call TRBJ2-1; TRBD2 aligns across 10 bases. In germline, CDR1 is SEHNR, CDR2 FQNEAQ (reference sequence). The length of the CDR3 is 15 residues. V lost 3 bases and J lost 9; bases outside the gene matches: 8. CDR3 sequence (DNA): TGTGCCAGCAGCTTCGGACTAGCGGCTGGGAGTGAGCAGTTCTTC. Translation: CASSFGLAAGSEQFF.

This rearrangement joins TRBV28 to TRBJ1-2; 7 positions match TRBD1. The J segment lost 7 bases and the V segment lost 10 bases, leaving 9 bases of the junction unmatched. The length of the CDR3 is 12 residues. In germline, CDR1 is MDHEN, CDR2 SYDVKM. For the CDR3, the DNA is TGTGCCACCGTGCGCCAGGGGGGTGGCTACACCTTC. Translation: CATVRQGGGYTF.

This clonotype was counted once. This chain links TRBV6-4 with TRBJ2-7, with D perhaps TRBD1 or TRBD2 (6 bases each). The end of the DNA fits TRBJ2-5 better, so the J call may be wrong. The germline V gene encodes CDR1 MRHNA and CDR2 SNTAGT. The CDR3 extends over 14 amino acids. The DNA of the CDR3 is TGTGCCAGCAGTGACTCGGACAGCGGGGAGACCCAGTACTTC. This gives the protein CASSDSDSGETQYF.

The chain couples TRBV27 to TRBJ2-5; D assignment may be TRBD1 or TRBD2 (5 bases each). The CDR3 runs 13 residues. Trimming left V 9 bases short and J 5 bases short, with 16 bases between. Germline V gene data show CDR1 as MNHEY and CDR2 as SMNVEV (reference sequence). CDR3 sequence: CASGTGVVETQYF. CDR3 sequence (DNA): TGTGCCAGTGGGACGGGTGTAGTGGAGACCCAGTACTTC.

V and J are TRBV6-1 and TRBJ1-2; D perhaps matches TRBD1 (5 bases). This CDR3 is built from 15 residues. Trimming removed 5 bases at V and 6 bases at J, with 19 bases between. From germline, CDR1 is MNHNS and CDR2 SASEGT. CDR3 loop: CASSSWTGPSDGYTF. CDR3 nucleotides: TGTGCCAGCAGTAGCTGGACGGGGCCAAGCGATGGCTACACCTTC.

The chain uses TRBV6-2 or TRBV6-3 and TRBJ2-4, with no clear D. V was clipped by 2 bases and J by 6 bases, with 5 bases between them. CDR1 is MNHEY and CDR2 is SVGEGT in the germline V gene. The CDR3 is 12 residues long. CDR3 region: CASSYPANIQYF. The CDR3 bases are TGTGCCAGCAGTTACCCTGCAAACATTCAGTACTTC.

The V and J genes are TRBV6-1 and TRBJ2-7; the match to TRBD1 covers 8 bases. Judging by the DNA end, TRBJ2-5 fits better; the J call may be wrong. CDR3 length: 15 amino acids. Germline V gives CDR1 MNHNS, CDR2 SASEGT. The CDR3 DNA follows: TGTGCCAGCAGTGGCGGCAGGGGGCCCCAAGAGACCCAGTACTTC. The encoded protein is CASSGGRGPQETQYF.

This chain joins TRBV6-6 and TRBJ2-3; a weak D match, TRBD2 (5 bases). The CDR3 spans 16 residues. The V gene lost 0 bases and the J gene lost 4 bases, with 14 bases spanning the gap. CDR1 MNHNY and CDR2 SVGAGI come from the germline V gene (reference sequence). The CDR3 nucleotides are TGTGCCAGCAGTTACTCGGGGAGTCAAGGGCCAGATACGCAGTATTTT. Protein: CASSYSGSQGPDTQYF.

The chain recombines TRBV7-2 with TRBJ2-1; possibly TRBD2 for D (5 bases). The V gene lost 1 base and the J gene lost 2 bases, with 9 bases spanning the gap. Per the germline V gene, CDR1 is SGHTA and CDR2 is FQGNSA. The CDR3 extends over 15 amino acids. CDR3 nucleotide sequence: TGTGCCAGCAGCTTAGGCGGGTCAGCCTACAATGAGCAGTTCTTC. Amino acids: CASSLGGSAYNEQFF. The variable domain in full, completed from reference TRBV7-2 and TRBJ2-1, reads GAGVSQSPSNKVTEKGKDVELRCDPISGHTALYWYRQSLGQGLEFLIYFQGNSAPDKSGLPSDRFSAERTGGSVSTLTIQRTQQEDSAVYLCASSLGGSAYNEQFFGPGTRLTVL.

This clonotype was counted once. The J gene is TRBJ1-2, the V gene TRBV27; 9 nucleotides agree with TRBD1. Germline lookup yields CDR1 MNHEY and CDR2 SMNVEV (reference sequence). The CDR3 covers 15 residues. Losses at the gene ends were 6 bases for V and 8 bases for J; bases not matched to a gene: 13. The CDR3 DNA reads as TGTGCCAGCAGCTCATCGGACAGGGGAGAAAGCGGCTACACCTTC. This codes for CASSSSDRGESGYTF.